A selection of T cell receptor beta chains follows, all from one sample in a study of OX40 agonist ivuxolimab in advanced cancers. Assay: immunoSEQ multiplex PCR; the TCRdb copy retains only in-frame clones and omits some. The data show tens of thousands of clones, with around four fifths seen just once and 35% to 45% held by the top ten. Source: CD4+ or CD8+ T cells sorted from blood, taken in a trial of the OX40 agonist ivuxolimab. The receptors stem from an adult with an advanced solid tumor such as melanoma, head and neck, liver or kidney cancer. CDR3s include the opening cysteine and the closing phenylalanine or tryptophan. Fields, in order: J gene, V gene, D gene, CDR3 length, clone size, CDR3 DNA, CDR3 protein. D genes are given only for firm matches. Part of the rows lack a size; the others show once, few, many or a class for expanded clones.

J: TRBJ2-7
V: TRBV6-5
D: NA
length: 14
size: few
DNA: TGTGCCAGCAGTCCGGGACGCCCTCCCTCCGAGCAGTACTTC
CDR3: CASSPGRPPSEQYF

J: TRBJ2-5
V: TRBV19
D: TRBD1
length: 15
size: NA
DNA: TGTGCCAGTAGTGTCGGGACAGGGGACGGGGAGACCCAGTACTTC
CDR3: CASSVGTGDGETQYF

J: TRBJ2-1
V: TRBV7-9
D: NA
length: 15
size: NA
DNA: TGTGCCAGCAGCTTAGGACGCGGCCAGTACAATGAGCAGTTCTTC
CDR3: CASSLGRGQYNEQFF

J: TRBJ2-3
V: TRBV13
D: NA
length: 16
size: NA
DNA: TGTGCCAGCAGCCTTACAGGACTTTCAATCACAGATACGCAGTATTTT
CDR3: CASSLTGLSITDTQYF

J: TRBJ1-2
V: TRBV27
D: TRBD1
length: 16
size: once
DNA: TGTGCCAGCAGTCTGCCCTACAGGGGGCGGGACTATGGCTACACCTTC
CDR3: CASSLPYRGRDYGYTF

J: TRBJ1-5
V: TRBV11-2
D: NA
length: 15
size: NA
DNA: TGTGCCAGCAGCTTAGGGGGTTGGCGCAATCAGCCCCAGCATTTT
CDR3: CASSLGGWRNQPQHF

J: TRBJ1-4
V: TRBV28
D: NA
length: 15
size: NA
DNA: TGTGCCAGCAGTCTAAGGACGGAAACTAATGAAAAACTGTTTTTT
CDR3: CASSLRTETNEKLFF

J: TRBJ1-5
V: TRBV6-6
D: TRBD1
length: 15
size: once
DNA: TGTGCCAGCAGCGCCCGGGACAGGGGTAATCAGCCCCAGCATTTT
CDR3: CASSARDRGNQPQHF

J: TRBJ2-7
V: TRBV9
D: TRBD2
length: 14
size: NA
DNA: TGTGCCAGCAGCCCGCGGACTAGCGGGAGCGTGCAGTACTTC
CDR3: CASSPRTSGSVQYF

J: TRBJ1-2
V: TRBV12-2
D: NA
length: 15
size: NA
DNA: TGTGCAAGTCGCTTAGTAGGCAGAACACCCTATGGCTACACCTTC
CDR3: CASRLVGRTPYGYTF

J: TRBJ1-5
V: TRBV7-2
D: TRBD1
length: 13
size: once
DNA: TGTGCCAGCAGCCTACAGGGGTTTCAGCCCCAGCATTTT
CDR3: CASSLQGFQPQHF

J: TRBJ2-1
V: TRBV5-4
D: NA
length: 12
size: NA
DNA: TGTGCCAGCAGCTTGGGCGGAGGGGAGCAGTTCTTC
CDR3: CASSLGGGEQFF

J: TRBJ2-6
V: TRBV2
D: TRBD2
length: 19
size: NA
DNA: TGTGCCAGCAGTGAAGCGCTACGCGGGAGGCCGCCTGGGGCCAACGTCCTGACTTTC
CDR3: CASSEALRGRPPGANVLTF

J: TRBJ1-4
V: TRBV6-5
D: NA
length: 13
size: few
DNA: TGTGCCAGCAGCTTAGGTTCTTTTGGAAAACTGTTTTTT
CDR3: CASSLGSFGKLFF

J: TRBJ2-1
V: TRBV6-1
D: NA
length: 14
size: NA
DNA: TGTGCCAGCAGTGAACGGGACATATACAATGAGCAGTTCTTC
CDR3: CASSERDIYNEQFF

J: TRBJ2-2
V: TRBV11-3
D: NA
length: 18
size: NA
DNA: TGTGCCAGCAGCTTAGCGCCAAGCGCAGAGTCGAACACCGGGGAGCTGTTTTTT
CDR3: CASSLAPSAESNTGELFF

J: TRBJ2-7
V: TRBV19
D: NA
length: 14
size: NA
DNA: TGTGCCAGTAGTCTACCGGGCTACGTCTACGAGCAGTACTTC
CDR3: CASSLPGYVYEQYF

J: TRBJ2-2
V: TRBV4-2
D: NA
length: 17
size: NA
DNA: TGTGCCAGCAGCCAAGATCCCGGGGGGCCGAACACCGGGGAGCTGTTTTTT
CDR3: CASSQDPGGPNTGELFF

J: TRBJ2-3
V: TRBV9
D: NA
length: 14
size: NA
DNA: TGTGCCAGCAGCGTCGGCGGGCGCACAGATACGCAGTATTTT
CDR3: CASSVGGRTDTQYF

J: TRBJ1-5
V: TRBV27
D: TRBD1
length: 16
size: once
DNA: TGTGCCAGCAGTTTAGGCCCCGCAGGGGGCGGTCAGCCCCAGCATTTT
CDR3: CASSLGPAGGGQPQHF